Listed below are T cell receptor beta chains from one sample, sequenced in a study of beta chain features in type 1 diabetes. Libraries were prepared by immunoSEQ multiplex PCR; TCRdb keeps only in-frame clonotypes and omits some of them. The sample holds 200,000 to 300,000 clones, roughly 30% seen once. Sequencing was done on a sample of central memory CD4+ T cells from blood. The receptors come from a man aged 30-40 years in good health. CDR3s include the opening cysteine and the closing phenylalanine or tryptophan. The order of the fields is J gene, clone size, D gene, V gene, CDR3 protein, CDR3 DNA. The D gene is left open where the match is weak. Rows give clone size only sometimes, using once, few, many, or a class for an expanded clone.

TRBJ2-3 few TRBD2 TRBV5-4 CASSLGLAETDTQYF TGTGCCAGCAGCTTGGGACTAGCGGAAACAGATACGCAGTATTTT
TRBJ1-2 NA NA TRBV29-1 CSAATDNYGYTF TGCAGCGCTGCGACTGACAACTATGGCTACACCTTC
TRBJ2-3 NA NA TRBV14 CASSRDSDTDTQYF TGTGCCAGCAGCCGCGACAGCGACACAGATACGCAGTATTTT
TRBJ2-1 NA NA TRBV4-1 CASSPPSYVNEQFF TGCGCCAGCAGCCCCCCGAGCTACGTCAATGAGCAGTTCTTC
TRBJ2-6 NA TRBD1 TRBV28 CASNQRGTGPLRANVLTF TGTGCCAGCAATCAGAGGGGGACAGGGCCCCTGCGGGCCAACGTCCTGACTTTC
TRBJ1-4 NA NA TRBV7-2 CASSKGGEPNEKLFF TGTGCCAGCAGCAAAGGAGGGGAACCTAATGAAAAACTGTTTTTT
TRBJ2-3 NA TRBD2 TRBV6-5 CAGNEREGSTDTQYF TGTGCCGGCAATGAGCGGGAGGGGTCCACAGATACGCAGTATTTT
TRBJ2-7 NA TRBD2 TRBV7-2 CASSRTSGPSYEQYF TGTGCCAGCAGCCGGACTAGCGGGCCTTCCTACGAGCAGTACTTC
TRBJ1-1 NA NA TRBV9 CASSVTDIDTEAFF TGTGCCAGCAGCGTGACAGATATTGACACTGAAGCTTTCTTT
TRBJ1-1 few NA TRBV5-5 CASRGVRTGETEAFF TGTGCCAGCAGGGGTGTTAGGACCGGCGAGACTGAAGCTTTCTTT
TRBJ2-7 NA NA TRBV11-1 CASSKGFYEQYF TGTGCCAGCAGCAAGGGGTTCTACGAGCAGTACTTC
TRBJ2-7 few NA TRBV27 CASSMGAGSSYEQYF TGTGCCAGCAGTATGGGGGCAGGAAGCTCCTACGAGCAGTACTTC
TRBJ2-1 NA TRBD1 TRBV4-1 CASSQGDRELDEQFF TGCGCCAGCAGCCAAGGGGACAGGGAGTTGGATGAGCAGTTCTTC
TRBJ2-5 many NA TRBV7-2 CASSPWETQYF TGTGCCAGCAGCCCATGGGAGACCCAGTACTTC
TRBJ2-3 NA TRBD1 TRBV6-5 CASSYTGGGTDTQYF TGTGCCAGCAGTTACACAGGGGGCGGCACAGATACGCAGTATTTT
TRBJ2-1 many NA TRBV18 CASSPSQGYNEQFF TGTGCCAGCTCACCTAGCCAAGGCTACAATGAGCAGTTCTTC
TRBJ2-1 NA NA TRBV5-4 CASSTGGSLYNEQFF TGTGCCAGCAGCACAGGTGGCAGTTTGTACAATGAGCAGTTCTTC
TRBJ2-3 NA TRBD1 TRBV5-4 CASSAKTQGVDTQYF TGTGCCAGCAGCGCGAAAACCCAGGGGGTAGATACGCAGTATTTT
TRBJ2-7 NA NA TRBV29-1 CSVGASSYEQYF TGCAGCGTTGGGGCTAGCAGCTACGAGCAGTACTTC
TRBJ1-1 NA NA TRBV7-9 CASSLGPQDGAFF TGTGCCAGCAGCTTAGGGCCCCAGGATGGAGCTTTCTTT
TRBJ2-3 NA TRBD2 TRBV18 CASSPLPGGAGTDTQYF TGTGCCAGCTCACCACTGCCCGGGGGGGCGGGCACAGATACGCAGTATTTT
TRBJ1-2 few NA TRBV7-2 CASSHQEGVGGGYTF TGTGCCAGCAGCCACCAAGAGGGGGTTGGAGGAGGCTACACCTTC
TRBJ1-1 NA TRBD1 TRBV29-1 CSVGQKNTEAFF TGCAGCGTGGGACAGAAAAACACTGAAGCTTTCTTT
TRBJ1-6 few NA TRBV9 CASSVGNGYSPLHF TGTGCCAGCAGCGTAGGGAACGGTTATTCACCCCTCCACTTT
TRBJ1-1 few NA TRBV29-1 CSARGSRQNTEAFF TGCAGCGCCCGGGGGAGCAGGCAGAACACTGAAGCTTTCTTT
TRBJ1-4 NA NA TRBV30 CAWSVSRNEKLFF TGTGCCTGGAGTGTAAGCAGGAATGAAAAACTGTTTTTT
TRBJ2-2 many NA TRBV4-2 CASSSTDGELFF TGTGCCAGCTCGTCCACGGACGGGGAGCTGTTTTTT
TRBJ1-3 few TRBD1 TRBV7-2 CASSLKRTGHSSGNTIYF TGTGCCAGCAGCTTAAAGAGGACAGGCCACTCTTCTGGAAACACCATATATTTT
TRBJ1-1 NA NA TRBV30 CALSGQANTEAFF TGTGCCTTGAGTGGGCAGGCGAACACTGAAGCTTTCTTT
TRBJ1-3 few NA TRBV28 CATLRGLGNTIYF TGTGCCACCCTCCGGGGCCTCGGAAACACCATATATTTT
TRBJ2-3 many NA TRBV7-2 CASREGSTDTQYF TGTGCCAGCAGAGAGGGTAGCACAGATACGCAGTATTTT
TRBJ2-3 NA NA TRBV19 CASSTGAGRSTDTQYF TGTGCCAGTTCGACAGGGGCCGGGAGGAGCACAGATACGCAGTATTTT
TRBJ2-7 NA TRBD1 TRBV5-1 CASNASPGTGSYEQYF TGCGCCAGCAACGCAAGCCCCGGGACAGGGTCCTACGAGCAGTACTTC
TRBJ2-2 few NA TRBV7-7 CASSLTSTGELFF TGTGCCAGCAGCTTAACTTCCACCGGGGAGCTGTTTTTT
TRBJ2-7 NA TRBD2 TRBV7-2 CASSLASGGEQYF TGTGCCAGCAGCTTGGCCAGCGGGGGTGAGCAGTACTTC
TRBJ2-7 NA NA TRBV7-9 CASSPSGPYEQYF TGTGCCAGCAGCCCCTCGGGGCCGTACGAGCAGTACTTC
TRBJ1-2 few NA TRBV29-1 CSVESQGRYGYTF TGCAGCGTCGAAAGTCAGGGTCGCTATGGCTACACCTTC
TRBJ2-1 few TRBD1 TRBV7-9 CASSQLAGGEQFF TGTGCCAGCAGCCAGTTGGCAGGGGGTGAGCAGTTCTTC
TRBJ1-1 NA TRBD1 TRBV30 CAWSSQAQGEAFF TGTGCCTGGAGTTCCCAAGCCCAGGGGGAGGCTTTCTTT
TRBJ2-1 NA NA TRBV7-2 CASSLPTHRNEQFF TGTGCCAGCAGCTTACCGACTCATCGCAATGAGCAGTTCTTC
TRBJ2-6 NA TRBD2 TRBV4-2 CASSQVFLAGGGANVLTF TGTGCCAGCAGCCAAGTTTTCCTAGCGGGAGGTGGGGCCAACGTCCTGACTTTC
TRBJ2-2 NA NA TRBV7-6 CASSPVGAGELFF TGTGCCAGCAGTCCTGTAGGTGCCGGGGAGCTGTTTTTT
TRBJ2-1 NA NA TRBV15 CATSGGSSPREQFF TGTGCCACCTCGGGGGGCTCCAGCCCCCGTGAGCAGTTCTTC
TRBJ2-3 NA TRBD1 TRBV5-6 CASSRDRLSTDTQYF TGTGCCAGCAGTCGGGACAGACTAAGCACAGATACGCAGTATTTT
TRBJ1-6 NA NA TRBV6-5 CASSSELNSPLHF TGTGCCAGCAGCAGCGAATTAAATTCACCCCTCCACTTT
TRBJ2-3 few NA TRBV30 CAWGKGGTSTDTQYF TGTGCCTGGGGGAAAGGTGGAACTAGCACAGATACGCAGTATTTT
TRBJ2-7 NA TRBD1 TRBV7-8 CASSTNRGPYEQYF TGTGCCAGCAGCACAAACAGGGGCCCCTACGAGCAGTACTTC
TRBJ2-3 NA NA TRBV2 CASCGGSTDTQYF TGTGCCAGCTGTGGGGGTTCCACAGATACGCAGTATTTT
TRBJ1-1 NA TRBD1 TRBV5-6 CASSLNRGQLIGLRQAFF TGTGCCAGCAGCTTAAACAGGGGGCAATTGATAGGTCTCCGCCAAGCTTTCTTT
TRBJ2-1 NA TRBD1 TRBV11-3 CASSAGDRYNEQFF TGTGCCAGCAGCGCAGGGGACAGGTACAATGAGCAGTTCTTC
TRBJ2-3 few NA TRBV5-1 CASSLTQATDTQYF TGCGCCAGCAGCTTGACCCAGGCGACAGATACGCAGTATTTT
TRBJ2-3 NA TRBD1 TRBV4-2 CASSFGTGLTDTQYF TGTGCCAGCAGCTTTGGGACAGGGCTCACAGATACGCAGTATTTT
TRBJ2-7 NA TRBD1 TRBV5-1 CASSPQGDPYEQYF TGCGCCAGCAGCCCCCAGGGGGACCCCTACGAGCAGTACTTC
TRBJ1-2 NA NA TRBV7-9 CASSLVLGDYGYTF TGTGCCAGCAGCTTAGTGCTGGGCGACTATGGCTACACCTTC
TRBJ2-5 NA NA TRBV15 CATSTHETQYF TGTGCCACCAGCACCCATGAGACCCAGTACTTC
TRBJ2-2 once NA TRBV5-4 CASSLAQAAVNTGELFF TGTGCCAGCAGCTTGGCCCAAGCTGCAGTCAACACCGGGGAGCTGTTTTTT
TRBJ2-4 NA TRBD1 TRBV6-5 CASSSLTGRAKNIQYF TGTGCCAGCAGTTCCTTGACAGGGAGAGCCAAAAACATTCAGTACTTC